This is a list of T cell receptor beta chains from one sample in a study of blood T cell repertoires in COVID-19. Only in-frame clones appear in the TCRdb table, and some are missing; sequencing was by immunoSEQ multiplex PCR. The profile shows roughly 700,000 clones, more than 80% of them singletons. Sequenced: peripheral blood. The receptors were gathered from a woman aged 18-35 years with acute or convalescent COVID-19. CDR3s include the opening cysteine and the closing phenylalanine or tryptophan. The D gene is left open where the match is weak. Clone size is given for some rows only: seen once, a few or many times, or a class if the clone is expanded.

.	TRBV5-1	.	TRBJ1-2	TGCGCCAGCAGCTTGGACCCGCAGGAGGCTAACTATGGCTACACCTTC	CASSLDPQEANYGYTF
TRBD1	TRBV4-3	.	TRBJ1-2	TGCGCCAGCAGCCAAGGGACAGGATCCTATGGCTACACCTTC	CASSQGTGSYGYTF
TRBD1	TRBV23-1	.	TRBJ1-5	TGCGCCAGCAGTCCTTCTGGCAGGGGGTGGAATCAGCCCCAGCATTTT	CASSPSGRGWNQPQHF
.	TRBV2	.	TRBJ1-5	TGTGCCAGCAGTGTGTCGGGGGGGTATCAGCCCCAGCATTTT	CASSVSGGYQPQHF
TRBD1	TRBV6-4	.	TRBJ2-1	TGTGCCAGCAGCTCACAGGGGGGCGCCACATTTACGGAGCAGTTCTTC	CASSSQGGATFTEQFF
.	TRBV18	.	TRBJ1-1	TGTGCCAGCTCACCACCGTTAGGGGAGGTAAATGAAGCTTTCTTT	CASSPPLGEVNEAFF
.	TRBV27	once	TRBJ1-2	TGTGCCAGCAGTATTTTTCCACAGGGATGGGGCTACACCTTC	CASSIFPQGWGYTF
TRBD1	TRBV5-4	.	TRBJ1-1	TGTGCCAGCAGCTTCTCTCGGGGGACAGGCACTGAAGCTTTCTTT	CASSFSRGTGTEAFF
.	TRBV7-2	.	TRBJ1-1	TGTGCCAGCAGCCCCGGACAGAGATCTGAAGCTTTCTTT	CASSPGQRSEAFF
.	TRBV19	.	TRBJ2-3	TGTGCCAGTAGTACCATCACAGGGCTAGATACGCAGTATTTT	CASSTITGLDTQYF
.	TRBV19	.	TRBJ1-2	TGTGCCAGTAGTCTACTACCCGACAGGATGGGTGGCTACACCTTC	CASSLLPDRMGGYTF
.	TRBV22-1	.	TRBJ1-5	TGTCCTGGGAGCCTACAGGGGGCTTTATGCGGGGGAAATCAGCCCCAGCATTTT	CPGSLQGALCGGNQPQHF
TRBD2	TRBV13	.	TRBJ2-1	TGTGCCAGCAGCTTCAGCGGGGGGTTTTGGAATGAGCAGTTCTTC	CASSFSGGFWNEQFF
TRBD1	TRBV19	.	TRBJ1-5	TGTGCCAGTAGACCGGACAGGGTCAATCAGCCCCAGCATTTT	CASRPDRVNQPQHF
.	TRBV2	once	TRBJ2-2	TGTGCCAGCAAAGAAACCTCGTCCCGGGTTTCGAACACCGGGGAGCTGTTTTTT	CASKETSSRVSNTGELFF
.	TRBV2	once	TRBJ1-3	TGTGCCAGCAGTGAAAGCCAAACCGGAAACACCATATATTTT	CASSESQTGNTIYF
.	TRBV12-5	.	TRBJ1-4	TGTGCTAGTGGTTTGGTATCACGTAGCACTAATGAAAAACTGTTTTTT	CASGLVSRSTNEKLFF
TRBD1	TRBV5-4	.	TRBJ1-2	TGTGCCAGCAGCCCGCCGGGACAGGGAGGCTATGGCTACACCTTC	CASSPPGQGGYGYTF
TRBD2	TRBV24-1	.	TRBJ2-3	TGTGCCACCAGTGAAACATCTAGCGGGGGGTTGTGGGATACGCAGTATTTT	CATSETSSGGLWDTQYF
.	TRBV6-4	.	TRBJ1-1	TGTGCCAGCAGGAGCGACAGCCGCTACACTGAAGCTTTCTTT	CASRSDSRYTEAFF
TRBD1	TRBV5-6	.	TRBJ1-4	TGTGCCAGCAGCTTTGGACAGGTCAATGAAAAACTGTTTTTT	CASSFGQVNEKLFF
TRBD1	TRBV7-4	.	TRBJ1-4	TGTGCCAGCAGGCGTCAGGGGGCTGATAGGGAAAAACTGTTTTTT	CASRRQGADREKLFF
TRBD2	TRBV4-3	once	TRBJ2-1	TGCGCCAGCAGCCAAGGGGGGGGGATAGACAATGAGCAGTTCTTC	CASSQGGGIDNEQFF
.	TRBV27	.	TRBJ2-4	TGTGCCAGCAGTTTATTGGGGCAAAAGTCGAACATTCAGTACTTC	CASSLLGQKSNIQYF
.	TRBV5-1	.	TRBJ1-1	TGCGCGAGCAGGGCGAACACTGAAGCTTTCTTT	CASRANTEAFF
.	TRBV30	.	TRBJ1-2	TGTGCCTGGAGTGTAGGCAGGGCTGCTGGCTACACCTTC	CAWSVGRAAGYTF
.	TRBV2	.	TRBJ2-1	TGTGCCAGCACCGAGGGACAGTTAGACGGGGGAGAGCAGTTCTTC	CASTEGQLDGGEQFF
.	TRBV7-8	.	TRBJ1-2	.	CASSFGEGEGGYTF
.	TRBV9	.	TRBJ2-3	TGTGCCAGCAGCGTAGAGGGGCTTGACCCAGATACGCAGTATTTT	CASSVEGLDPDTQYF
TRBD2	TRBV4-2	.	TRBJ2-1	TGTGCCAGCACTCTAGCGGGGGGTGGGTTGGGTGAGCAGTTCTTC	CASTLAGGGLGEQFF
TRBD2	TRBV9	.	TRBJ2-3	TGTGCCAGCAGCGAGGGACTAGCGGGGGGTGAGAGGACGCAGTATTTT	CASSEGLAGGERTQYF
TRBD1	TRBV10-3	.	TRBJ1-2	TGTGCCATCAGTGACGGGACAGTATGGTACACCTTC	CAISDGTVWYTF
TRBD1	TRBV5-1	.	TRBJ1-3	TGCGCCAGCAGCTTGAGGACAGGGGGCATTTCTGGAAACACCATATATTTT	CASSLRTGGISGNTIYF
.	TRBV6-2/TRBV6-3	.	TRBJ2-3	TGTGCCAGCAGTGCCCGGGGTCCACCCACAGATACGCAGTATTTT	CASSARGPPTDTQYF
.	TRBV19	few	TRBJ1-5	TGTGCCAGTAGTATACCTTCACAGGGTTTGACTCAGCCCCAGCATTTT	CASSIPSQGLTQPQHF
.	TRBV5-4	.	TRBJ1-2	TGTGCCAGCAGCTGGGCCAGGGGAAACTATGGCTACACCTTC	CASSWARGNYGYTF
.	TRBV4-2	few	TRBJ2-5	TGTGCCAGCAGCCCCCTTCGGGGGGCCCAAGAGACCCAGTACTTC	CASSPLRGAQETQYF
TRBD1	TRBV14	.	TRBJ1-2	TGTGCCAGCAGCCGAACCTCCGAGGACAGGGCCTGGGGGGACTATGGCTACACCTTC	CASSRTSEDRAWGDYGYTF
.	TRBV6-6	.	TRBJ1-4	TGTGCCAGCACCCACCAGACTCCAACTAATGAAAAACTGTTTTTT	CASTHQTPTNEKLFF
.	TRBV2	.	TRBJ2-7	TGTGCCAGCAGTGAATACAGGAACTACGAGCAGTACTTC	CASSEYRNYEQYF
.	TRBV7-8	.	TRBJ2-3	TGTGCCAGCGGATTATACTCTCAGGGTGGAGATACGCAGTATTTT	CASGLYSQGGDTQYF
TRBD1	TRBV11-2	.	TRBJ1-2	TGTGCCAGCAGCTTAGAGTGGACAGGGGGTAACTATGGCTACACCTTC	CASSLEWTGGNYGYTF
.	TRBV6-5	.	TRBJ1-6	TGTGCCAGCAGTTCCCGCGGCTTCGGGGCACCCCTCCACTTT	CASSSRGFGAPLHF
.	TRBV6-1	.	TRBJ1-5	TGTGCCAGCAGTGATCCCGGTTACAATCAGCCCCAGCATTTT	CASSDPGYNQPQHF
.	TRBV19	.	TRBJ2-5	TGTGCCAGTACCGGACAGAGGGAGACCCAGTACTTC	CASTGQRETQYF
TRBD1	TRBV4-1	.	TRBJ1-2	TGCGCCAGCAGCCACCCGGACAGGGACTATGGCTACACCTTC	CASSHPDRDYGYTF
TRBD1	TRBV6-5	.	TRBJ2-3	TGTGCCAGCACTCACAGACAGGGAACAGATACGCAGTATTTT	CASTHRQGTDTQYF
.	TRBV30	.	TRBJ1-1	TGTGCCTGGGCGATTTTCGACACTGAAGCTTTCTTT	CAWAIFDTEAFF
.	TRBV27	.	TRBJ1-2	TGTGCCAGCAGTTTGACCAACGGGTATGGCTACACCTTC	CASSLTNGYGYTF
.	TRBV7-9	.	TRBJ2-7	TGTGCCAGCAGCTTATCCGGGGGTTGGCAGTACTTC	CASSLSGGWQYF
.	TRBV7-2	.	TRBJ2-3	TGTGCCAGCAGCTTCGTCTTAGATACGCAGTATTTT	CASSFVLDTQYF
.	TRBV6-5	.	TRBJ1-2	TGTGCCAGCAGGAGTCAGGGGTACTATGGCTACACCTTC	CASRSQGYYGYTF